This entry concerns a single T cell receptor beta chain. CD8+ and CD4+ T cells circulating in blood were sequenced for TCR beta. This sample is part of a study of CD8 T cells in Susac syndrome. RNA, at about 0.5 to 1 ug, was reverse transcribed with random hexamers. A single record per CDR3 protein comes from TCRdb applying MiXCR to the immunoSEQ multiplex PCR reads. This sample has about 430,000 distinct CDR3 sequences, with around 85% found just once. Sequencing was done on a sample of CD8+ T cells from PBMCs. This clonotype was sampled from a human donor with multiple sclerosis.

The CDR3 sequence: CATSHTPAQPQHF. The DNA for the CDR3 is TGTGCCACCTCCCACACCCCGGCCCAGCCCCAGCATTTT. The V gene is TRBV19, the J gene TRBJ1-5; no clear D gene. V was pared by 10 bases and J by 7 bases, with 17 bases between. CDR1 is LNHDA, CDR2 SQIVND, per germline (reference sequence). This CDR3 is 13 amino acids long. The complete variable domain, with remaining parts taken from reference TRBV19 and TRBJ1-5, reads DGGITQSPKYLFRKEGQNVTLSCEQNLNHDAMYWYRQDPGQGLRLIYYSQIVNDFQKGDIAEGYSVSREKKESFPLTVTSAQKNPTAFYLCATSHTPAQPQHFGDGTRLSIL.